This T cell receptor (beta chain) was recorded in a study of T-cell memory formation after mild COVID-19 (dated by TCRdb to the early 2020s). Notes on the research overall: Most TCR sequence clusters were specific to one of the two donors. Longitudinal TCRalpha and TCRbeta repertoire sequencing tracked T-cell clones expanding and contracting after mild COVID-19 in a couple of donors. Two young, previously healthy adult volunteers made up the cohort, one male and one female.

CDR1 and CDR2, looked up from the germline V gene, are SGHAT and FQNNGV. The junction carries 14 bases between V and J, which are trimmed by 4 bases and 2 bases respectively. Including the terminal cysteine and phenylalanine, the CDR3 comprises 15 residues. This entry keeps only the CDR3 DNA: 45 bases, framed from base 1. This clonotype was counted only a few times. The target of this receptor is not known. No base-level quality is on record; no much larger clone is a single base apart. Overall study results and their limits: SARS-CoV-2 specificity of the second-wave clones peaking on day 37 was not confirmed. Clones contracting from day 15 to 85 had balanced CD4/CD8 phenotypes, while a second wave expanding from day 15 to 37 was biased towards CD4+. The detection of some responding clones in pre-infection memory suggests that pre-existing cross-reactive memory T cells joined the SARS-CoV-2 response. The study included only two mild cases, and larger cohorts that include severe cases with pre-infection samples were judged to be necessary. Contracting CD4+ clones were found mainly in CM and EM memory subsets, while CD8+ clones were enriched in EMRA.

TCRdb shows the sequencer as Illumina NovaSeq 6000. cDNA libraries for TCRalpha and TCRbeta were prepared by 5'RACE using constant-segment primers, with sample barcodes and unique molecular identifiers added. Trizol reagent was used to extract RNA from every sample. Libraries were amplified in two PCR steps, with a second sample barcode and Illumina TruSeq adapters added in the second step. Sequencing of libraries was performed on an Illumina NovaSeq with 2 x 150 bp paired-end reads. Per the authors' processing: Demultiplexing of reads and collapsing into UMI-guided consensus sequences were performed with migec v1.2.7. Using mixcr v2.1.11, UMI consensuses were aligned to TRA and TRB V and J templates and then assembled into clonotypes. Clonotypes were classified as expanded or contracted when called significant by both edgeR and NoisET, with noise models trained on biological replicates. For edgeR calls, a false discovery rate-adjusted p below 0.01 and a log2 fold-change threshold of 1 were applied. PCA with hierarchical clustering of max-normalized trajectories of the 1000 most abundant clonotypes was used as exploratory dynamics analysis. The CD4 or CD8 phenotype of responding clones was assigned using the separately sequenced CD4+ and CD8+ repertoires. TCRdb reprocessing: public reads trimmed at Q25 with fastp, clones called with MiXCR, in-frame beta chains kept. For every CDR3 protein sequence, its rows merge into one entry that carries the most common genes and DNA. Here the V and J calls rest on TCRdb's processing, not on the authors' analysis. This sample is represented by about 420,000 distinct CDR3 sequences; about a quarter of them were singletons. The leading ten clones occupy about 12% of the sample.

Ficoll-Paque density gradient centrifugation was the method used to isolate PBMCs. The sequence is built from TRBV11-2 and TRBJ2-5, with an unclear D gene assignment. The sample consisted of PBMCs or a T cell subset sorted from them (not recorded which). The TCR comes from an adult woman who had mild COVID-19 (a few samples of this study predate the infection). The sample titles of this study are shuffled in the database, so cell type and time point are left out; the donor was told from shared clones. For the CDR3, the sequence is CASSSRGWPQETQYF. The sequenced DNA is TGTGCCAGCAGCTCACGTGGGTGGCCGCAAGAGACCCAGTACTTC. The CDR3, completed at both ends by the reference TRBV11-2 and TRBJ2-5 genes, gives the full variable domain EAGVAQSPRYKIIEKRQSVAFWCNPISGHATLYWYQQILGQGPKLLIQFQNNGVVDDSQLPKDRFSAERLKGVDSTLKIQPAKLEDSAVYLCASSSRGWPQETQYFGPGTRLLVL.